One and the same sample provided the 29 T cell receptor beta chains below, sequenced in a study of blood T cells in healthy people across ages. Combining a sample-barcoded 5' primer with a J-beta primer mix, a second PCR ran for about 7 to 11 cycles. Each CDR3 protein is one row after TCRdb ran MiXCR on the 5' RACE reads. The sample shows over 750,000 distinct CDR3 sequences, 20% to 25% of them seen only once. These data were likewise used in another study, on T cells of mothers and their children.

The sequenced sample was blood. Every receptor here comes from a boy younger than 18 in good health.

This clonotype was detected only a few times. The V and J genes are TRBV28 and TRBJ1-5, with a possible D match to TRBD1 (6 bases). This CDR3 has 14 amino acids. Trimming took 6 bases from V and 4 from J, leaving 13 bases between them. Per germline, CDR1 MDHEN and CDR2 SYDVKM. DNA for the CDR3: TGTGCCAGCAGCAACAGGGACCATAATCAGCCCCAGCATTTT. This encodes CASSNRDHNQPQHF.

This clonotype turned up a few times. The rearrangement uses TRBV6-2 or TRBV6-3 and TRBJ2-5; D remains ambiguous. Germline CDR1 MNHEY, CDR2 SVGEGT. V was cut by 5 bases and J by 1 base, with 14 bases left in between. There are 15 residues in the CDR3. The CDR3, as DNA: TGTGCCAGCAGTCTCTCCTGGGCTATCCAAGAGACCCAGTACTTC. It specifies CASSLSWAIQETQYF.

A few counts support this clonotype. The CDR3 sequence is CASSLVVVRDEQFF. In nucleotides, the CDR3 is TGTGCCAGCAGCTTAGTGGTGGTCCGGGATGAGCAGTTCTTC. The chain has TRBV7-2 and TRBJ2-5; D gene ambiguous. The better agreement between TRBJ2-1 and the DNA end casts doubt on the J call. The CDR3 is made up of 14 amino acids. In germline, CDR1 is SGHTA, CDR2 FQGNSA.

This clonotype was picked up a small number of times. The gene calls are TRBV29-1 and TRBJ2-5; no definite D call. The DNA end is more similar to TRBJ2-7, so the J call may be wrong. Germline V gene lookup returns CDR1 SQVTM and CDR2 ANQGSEA. This CDR3 is 10 amino acids long. CDR3 region: CSVLSHEQYF. The CDR3, as DNA: TGCAGCGTTCTGAGCCACGAGCAGTACTTC.

The V and J genes are TRBV2 and TRBJ2-7; 8 bases are shared with TRBD2. V gave up 3 bases and J gave up 4 bases; unmatched junction bases: 5. The CDR3 consists of 14 residues. Germline CDR1 and CDR2: SNHLY and FYNNEI. CDR3 amino acids: CASSEPGGPYEQYF. The DNA of the CDR3 is TGTGCCAGCAGTGAGCCGGGAGGGCCTTACGAGCAGTACTTC.

Only a few counts were recorded for this clonotype. The chain is built from TRBV7-2 and TRBJ2-3, with a possible D match to TRBD2 (6 bases). CDR3 length: 16 residues. V was cut by 5 bases and J by 0 bases, with 15 bases left in between. Germline V gene data show CDR1 as SGHTA and CDR2 as FQGNSA. In DNA, the CDR3 is TGTGCCAGCAGCCCCGGGGGTCCTACTAGCACAGATACGCAGTATTTT. Protein product: CASSPGGPTSTDTQYF.

This clonotype was counted only a few times. The chain links TRBV10-3 to TRBJ2-5; TRBD1 agrees at 7 bases. Germline CDR1 is ENHRY and CDR2 is SYGVKD. The CDR3 loop spans 13 amino acids. V lost 10 bases to trimming and J lost 2 bases; unmatched junction nucleotides: 7. In nucleotides, the CDR3 is TGTGCCACAGAGGGACAGACTCAAGAGACCCAGTACTTC. Translation: CATEGQTQETQYF.

This sequence joins TRBV5-8 and TRBJ2-3, with D unclear. There are 12 residues in the CDR3. From germline, CDR1 is SGHTS and CDR2 YDEGEE. V lost 4 bases and J 3 bases, leaving 6 bases between the germline ends. The CDR3 reads CASSLKTDTQYF. DNA for the CDR3: TGTGCCAGCAGCCTTAAAACAGATACGCAGTATTTT.

This clonotype came up a few times. The chain recombines TRBV2 with TRBJ2-7; D may be TRBD2 (6 bases). The CDR3 sequence is 15 residues long. Germline assignment: CDR1 SNHLY and CDR2 FYNNEI. Trimming pared 4 bases from V and 2 bases from J, leaving 15 bases between. The CDR3 bases are TGTGCCAGCAGTGGGCAGCGGGTAATGACCTACGAGCAGTACTTC. As protein: CASSGQRVMTYEQYF.

This clonotype was counted a few times. This chain links TRBV5-6 with TRBJ2-2; D is uncertain. Trimming stripped 0 bases from V and 5 bases from J, with 14 bases between. Germline-derived CDR1 and CDR2 are SGHDT and YYEEEE. This CDR3 has 16 residues. CDR3 DNA: TGTGCCAGCAGCTTGGGTTTACTAACCCAAACCGGGGAGCTGTTTTTT. It specifies CASSLGLLTQTGELFF.

The chain has TRBV29-1 and TRBJ2-3; unclear D gene. The ends were cut back, 8 bases at V and 6 bases at J, with 9 bases in the middle. The CDR3 has 10 residues. Germline V gene lookup returns CDR1 SQVTM and CDR2 ANQGSEA. The CDR3 spells CSCWADTQYF. CDR3 coding DNA: TGCAGCTGTTGGGCTGATACGCAGTATTTT.

This clonotype was observed a few times. J is TRBJ2-7 and V is TRBV7-3; D unclear. Germline V lookup: CDR1 SGHTA, CDR2 FQGTGA. The V gene lost 3 bases and the J gene lost 3 bases, with 9 bases spanning the gap. The CDR3 is 13 residues long. CDR3 in DNA: TGTGCCAGCAGCTTTTTGCCGAACTACGAGCAGTACTTC. This sequence encodes CASSFLPNYEQYF.

V is TRBV6-5 and J is TRBJ2-7; 11 bases line up with TRBD2. V shed 0 bases, J shed 6 bases, and the junction held 7 bases outside the gene matches. CDR1 is MNHEY, CDR2 SVGAGI, per germline. This CDR3 region has 16 residues. The CDR3 sequence: CASSYSSSGGAAEQYF. The CDR3 DNA follows: TGTGCCAGCAGTTACTCGAGTAGCGGGGGGGCCGCCGAGCAGTACTTC.

This chain connects TRBV27 to TRBJ2-7; no definite D call. The V and J ends lost 1 base and 6 bases respectively, with 13 bases between them. The CDR3 consists of 14 residues. From germline, CDR1 is MNHEY and CDR2 SMNVEV (reference sequence). CDR3 loop: CASSLWYQNAEQYF. The CDR3 DNA follows: TGTGCCAGCAGTTTATGGTATCAGAACGCCGAGCAGTACTTC.

This clonotype came up a few times. This chain joins TRBV3-1 and TRBJ2-5; 13 bases agree with TRBD2. TRBJ2-1 matches the DNA end more closely, so the J call is doubtful. The CDR3 consists of 17 residues. Germline-derived CDR1 and CDR2 are LGHDT and YNNKEL (reference sequence). The CDR3 sequence is CASSQDLGTSGIDEQFF. Written as DNA, the CDR3 is TGTGCCAGCAGCCAAGATTTAGGGACTAGCGGGATCGATGAGCAGTTCTTC.

The chain links TRBV6-1 to TRBJ2-4; D may be TRBD1 (6 bases). CDR3 length equals 15 residues. V was shortened by 2 bases and J by 6 bases, with 14 bases between the two germline ends. The V gene's germline CDR1 is MNHNS and CDR2 SASEGT. The CDR3 DNA follows: TGTGCCAGCAGTGAATTCGCAGGGGACGGAAACATTCAGTACTTC. Its translation: CASSEFAGDGNIQYF.

This clonotype was detected ten times or more. V and J are TRBV4-3 and TRBJ2-5; TRBD2 matches 7 bases. The CDR3 has 16 amino acids. Germline V gene data show CDR1 as LGHNA and CDR2 as YSLEER. Trimming removed 7 bases from V and 5 bases from J; junction bases left unmatched: 16. The CDR3 DNA sequence: TGCGCCAGCACCCATGCGCTTGGCGGGGGTCTGGAGACCCAGTACTTC. Translating it yields CASTHALGGGLETQYF.

The table lists this clonotype with a few counts. The V call is TRBV14, the J call TRBJ2-5, with 7 nucleotides matching TRBD1. The J call may be faulty, since TRBJ2-7 better matches the DNA end. The CDR3 covers 15 residues. The V gene's germline CDR1 is SGHDN and CDR2 FVKESK. CDR3 sequence (DNA): TGTGCCAGCAGCCAGAGGGGGCTCTCTTCCTACGAGCAGTACTTC. It yields the protein CASSQRGLSSYEQYF.

This chain links TRBV27 with TRBJ2-5; TRBD2 matches at 9 bases. The J call is in doubt because the DNA end fits TRBJ2-1 better. Looked up from germline, CDR1 is MNHEY and CDR2 is SMNVEV (reference sequence). The CDR3 sequence is 14 residues long. Here the CDR3 reads CASSLAGGSGEQFF. In DNA, the CDR3 is TGTGCCAGCAGTTTGGCGGGGGGGTCAGGGGAGCAGTTCTTC.

This clonotype was counted many times. This chain connects TRBV5-1 to TRBJ2-5; D ambiguous. V shed 0 bases and J shed 5 bases, with 8 bases lying between them. CDR1 and CDR2 from the germline V gene are SGHRS and YFSETQ. The CDR3 sequence is 13 residues long. The CDR3 sequence is CASSLDPRETQYF. CDR3 nucleotide sequence: TGCGCCAGCAGCTTGGACCCACGGGAGACCCAGTACTTC.

J is TRBJ2-7 and V is TRBV5-1; 7 bases agree with TRBD2. Germline loops: CDR1 SGHRS, CDR2 YFSETQ. J was trimmed by 0 bases and V by 2 bases; bases with no gene match: 8. This CDR3 has 16 amino acids. This CDR3 is CASSFVCGGSSYEQYF. The CDR3, as DNA: TGCGCCAGCAGCTTTGTCTGCGGCGGGAGCTCCTACGAGCAGTACTTC.

This chain uses TRBV24-1 with TRBJ2-7, with D hard to call. The CDR3 loop spans 12 amino acids. V lost 2 bases, J lost 6 bases, and 7 bases lay in between. Germline V gives CDR1 KGHDR, CDR2 SFDVKD. The CDR3 nucleotides read TGTGCCACCAGTGATTCGACTGGCGAGCAGTACTTC. It is translated as CATSDSTGEQYF.

The chain uses TRBV29-1 and TRBJ1-1; D gene uncertain. The V and J ends lost 1 base and 0 bases respectively, with 9 bases between them. Germline loops: CDR1 SQVTM, CDR2 ANQGSEA. This CDR3 comprises 14 residues. The DNA for the CDR3 is TGCAGCGTTGAAGTAGGCCCCCTGAACACTGAAGCTTTCTTT. It yields the protein CSVEVGPLNTEAFF.

This clonotype was detected once. The chain couples TRBV20-1 to TRBJ2-2; perhaps TRBD2 as D (6 bases). The germline V gene encodes CDR1 DFQATT and CDR2 SNEGSKA (reference sequence). Deletions cut 2 bases from V and 7 bases from J, with 11 bases between. The CDR3 has 13 residues. The CDR3 DNA sequence: TGCAGTGCTAGATGGAGGGCGATCGGGGAGCTGTTTTTT. Its translation: CSARWRAIGELFF.

This chain connects TRBV7-9 to TRBJ1-5; D is perhaps TRBD1 (5 bases). V gave up 5 bases and J gave up 3 bases, with 14 bases separating them. The CDR3 length is 15 residues. Per the germline V gene, CDR1 is SEHNR and CDR2 is FQNEAQ (reference sequence). The CDR3 loop reads CASSRGRVDNQPQHF. The CDR3 nucleotides are TGTGCCAGCAGCCGTGGCAGGGTCGACAATCAGCCCCAGCATTTT.

The V call is TRBV7-9, the J call TRBJ2-7; D may be TRBD1 (6 bases). The J call may not be correct, given that the DNA end is closer to TRBJ2-5. The CDR3 has 13 residues. Germline V lookup: CDR1 SEHNR, CDR2 FQNEAQ (reference sequence). CDR3 sequence reads: CASGTGFQETQYF. In nucleotides, the CDR3 is TGTGCCAGCGGCACAGGGTTTCAAGAGACCCAGTACTTC.

This clonotype appeared a few times. The rearrangement joins TRBV5-1 to TRBJ2-1; D possibly corresponds to TRBD1 (5 bases). Judging by the DNA end, TRBJ2-5 fits better; the J call may be wrong. The CDR3 runs to 14 residues. Germline V gene lookup returns CDR1 SGHRS and CDR2 YFSETQ. CDR3 sequence reads: CASSLASPGETQYF. The CDR3 nucleotides are TGCGCCAGCAGCTTGGCTTCGCCAGGGGAGACCCAGTACTTC.

This clonotype turned up a few times. This CDR3 reads CSARDIGGHQETQYF. CDR3 bases: TGCAGTGCTAGAGATATTGGCGGGCACCAAGAGACCCAGTACTTC. The V call is TRBV20-1, the J call TRBJ2-5, with D possibly matching TRBD2 (5 bases). V shed 0 bases and J shed 0 bases, with 11 bases lying between them. The V gene's germline CDR1 is DFQATT and CDR2 SNEGSKA (reference sequence). The CDR3 sequence is 15 residues long.

This clonotype turned up a few times. The chain combines TRBV6-5 with TRBJ1-4; no clear D gene. Germline assignment: CDR1 MNHEY and CDR2 SVGAGI. V was trimmed by 0 bases and J by 5 bases, leaving 10 bases between them. This CDR3 is 15 amino acids long. This chain's CDR3 is CASSYSRLTNEKLFF. The CDR3 bases are TGTGCCAGCAGTTACTCGCGTCTCACGAATGAAAAACTGTTTTTT.